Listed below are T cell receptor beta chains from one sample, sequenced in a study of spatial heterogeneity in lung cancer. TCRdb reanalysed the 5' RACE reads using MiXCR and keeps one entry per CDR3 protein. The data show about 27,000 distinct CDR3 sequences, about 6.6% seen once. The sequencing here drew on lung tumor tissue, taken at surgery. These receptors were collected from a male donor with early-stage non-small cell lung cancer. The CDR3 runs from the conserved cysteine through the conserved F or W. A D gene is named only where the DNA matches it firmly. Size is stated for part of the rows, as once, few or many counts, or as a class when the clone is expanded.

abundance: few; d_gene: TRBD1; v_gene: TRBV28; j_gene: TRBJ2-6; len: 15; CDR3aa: CASSYRGSGANVLTF; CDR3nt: TGTGCCAGCAGTTACAGGGGCTCTGGGGCCAACGTCCTGACTTTC
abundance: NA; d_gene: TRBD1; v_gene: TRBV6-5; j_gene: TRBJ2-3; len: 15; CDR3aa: CATQGRDRGGDTQYF; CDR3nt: TGTGCCACCCAGGGGAGAGACAGGGGGGGTGATACGCAGTATTTT
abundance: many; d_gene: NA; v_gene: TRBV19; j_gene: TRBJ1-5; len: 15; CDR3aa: CASNSDGGSNQPQHF; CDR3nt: TGTGCCAGTAATTCAGACGGAGGTAGCAATCAGCCCCAGCATTTT
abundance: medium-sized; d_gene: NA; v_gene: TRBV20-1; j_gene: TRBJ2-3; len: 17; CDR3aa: CSARDQRNRVGTDTQYF; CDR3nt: TGCAGTGCTAGAGATCAACGAAACAGGGTTGGGACAGATACGCAGTATTTT
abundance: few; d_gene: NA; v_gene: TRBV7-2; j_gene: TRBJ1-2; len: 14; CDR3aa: CASSIRQGRIGYTF; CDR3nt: TGTGCCAGCAGCATCCGGCAGGGTCGGATTGGCTACACCTTC
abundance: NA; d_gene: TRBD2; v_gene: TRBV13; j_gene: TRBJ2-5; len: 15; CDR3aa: CASSLAGGLQETQYF; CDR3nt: TGTGCCAGCAGCCTAGCGGGGGGGCTTCAAGAGACCCAGTACTTC
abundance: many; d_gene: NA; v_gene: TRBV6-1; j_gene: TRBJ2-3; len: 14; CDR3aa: CASQRAELGYTQYF; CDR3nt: TGTGCCAGTCAACGGGCGGAACTCGGGTATACGCAGTATTTT
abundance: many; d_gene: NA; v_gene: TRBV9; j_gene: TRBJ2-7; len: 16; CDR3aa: CASSVAPGTRTYEQYF; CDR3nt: TGTGCCAGCAGCGTAGCCCCAGGGACAAGGACCTACGAGCAGTACTTC
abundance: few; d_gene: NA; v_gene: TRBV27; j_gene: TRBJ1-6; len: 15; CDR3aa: CASSFGRVSNSPLHF; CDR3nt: TGTGCCAGCAGTTTTGGGAGGGTGAGTAATTCACCCCTCCACTTT
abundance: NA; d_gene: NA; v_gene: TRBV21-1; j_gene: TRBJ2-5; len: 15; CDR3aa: CASRRGTDVVGTQYF; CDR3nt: TGTGCCAGCAGGAGAGGGACAGACGTTGTAGGGACCCAGTACTTC
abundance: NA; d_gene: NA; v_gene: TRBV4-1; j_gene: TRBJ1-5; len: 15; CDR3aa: CASSQMGGADQPQHF; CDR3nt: TGCGCCAGCAGCCAAATGGGGGGGGCTGATCAGCCCCAGCATTTT
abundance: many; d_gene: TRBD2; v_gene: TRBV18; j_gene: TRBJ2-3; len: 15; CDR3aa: CASLLSGGNTDTQYF; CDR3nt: TGTGCCAGCCTTCTTAGCGGGGGGAACACAGATACGCAGTATTTT
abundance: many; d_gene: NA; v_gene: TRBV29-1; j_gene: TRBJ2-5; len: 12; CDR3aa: CSVSQAQETQYF; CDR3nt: TGCAGCGTGTCTCAGGCACAAGAGACCCAGTACTTC
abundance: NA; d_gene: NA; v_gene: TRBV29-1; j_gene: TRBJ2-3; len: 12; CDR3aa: CSGDEGTDTQYF; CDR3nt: TGCAGCGGGGACGAAGGCACAGATACGCAGTATTTT
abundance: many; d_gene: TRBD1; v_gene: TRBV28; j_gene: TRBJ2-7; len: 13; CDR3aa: CASSWDRRYEQYF; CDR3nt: TGTGCCAGCAGCTGGGACAGGCGCTACGAGCAGTACTTC
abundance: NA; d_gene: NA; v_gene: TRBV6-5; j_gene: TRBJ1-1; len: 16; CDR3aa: CASSRPGGSVVTEAFF; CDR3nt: TGTGCCAGCAGCCGACCCGGGGGATCCGTGGTCACTGAAGCTTTCTTT
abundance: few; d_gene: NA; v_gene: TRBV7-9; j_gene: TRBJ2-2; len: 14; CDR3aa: CASSTDSGTGELFF; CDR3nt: TGTGCCAGCAGCACAGACAGTGGGACCGGGGAGCTGTTTTTT
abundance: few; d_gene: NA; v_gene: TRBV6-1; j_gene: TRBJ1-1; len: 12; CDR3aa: CASSDPGLAAFF; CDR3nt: TGTGCCAGCAGTGACCCGGGATTGGCGGCTTTCTTT
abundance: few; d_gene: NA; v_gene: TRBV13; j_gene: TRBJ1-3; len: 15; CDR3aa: CASSLMRAAGNTIYF; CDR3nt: TGTGCCAGCAGCTTAATGAGGGCGGCTGGAAACACCATATATTTT
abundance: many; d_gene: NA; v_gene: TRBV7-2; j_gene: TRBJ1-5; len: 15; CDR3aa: CASSPGGASNQPQHF; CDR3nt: TGTGCCAGCAGCCCCGGGGGGGCTAGCAATCAGCCCCAGCATTTT
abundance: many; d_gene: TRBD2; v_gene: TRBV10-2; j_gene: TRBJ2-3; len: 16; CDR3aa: CASRDSGGVEEDTQYF; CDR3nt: TGCGCCAGCAGGGATAGCGGGGGAGTGGAGGAGGATACGCAGTATTTT
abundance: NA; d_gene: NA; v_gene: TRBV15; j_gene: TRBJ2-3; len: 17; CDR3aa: CATSRSEGVGYTDTQYF; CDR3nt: TGTGCCACCAGCAGGAGTGAAGGGGTGGGTTACACAGATACGCAGTATTTT
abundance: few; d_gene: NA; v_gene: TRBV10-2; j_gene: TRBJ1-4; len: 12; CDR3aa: CASRSDSEKLFF; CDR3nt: TGCGCCAGCAGATCGGACAGTGAAAAACTGTTTTTT
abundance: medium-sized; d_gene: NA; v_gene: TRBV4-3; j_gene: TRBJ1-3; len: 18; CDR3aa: CASSQEPWVRDSGNTIYF; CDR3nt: TGCGCCAGCAGCCAAGAACCTTGGGTCAGGGACTCTGGAAACACCATATATTTT